This T cell receptor beta chain was recorded in a study of identical twins. One entry per CDR3 protein, called by TCRdb with MiXCR from the 5' RACE reads. The table records approximately 700,000 distinct CDR3 sequences, over 15% of them present only once. The CDR3 runs 14 residues. V lost 3 bases and J 0 bases, leaving 8 bases between the germline ends. The sample was also linked to a second study, of T cells expressing NK-cell markers.

V usage is TRBV12-3 or TRBV12-4 and J usage is TRBJ1-1; D not certain. The receptor was derived from a woman between 18 and 29 years old in good health. Sequencing was done on a sample of PBMCs. This chain's CDR3 is CASSFARVNTEAFF. The CDR3 nucleotides are TGTGCCAGCAGTTTTGCCCGGGTGAACACTGAAGCTTTCTTT.